A single sample gave rise to the 26 T cell receptor beta chains below, sequenced in a study of blood T cell repertoires in COVID-19. The repertoire was sequenced with immunoSEQ multiplex PCR; TCRdb's copy has only in-frame clones and lacks some. The sample yields about 380,000 clones, approximately 90% seen once. The sequenced sample consisted of PBMCs or T cells enriched from blood (not recorded which). These receptors were taken from a woman younger than 35 who had recovered from COVID-19.

The rearrangement joins TRBV11-2 to TRBJ1-1, with D maybe TRBD1 (6 bases). V lost 3 bases and J 6 bases, leaving 14 bases between the germline ends. Germline V lookup: CDR1 SGHAT, CDR2 FQNNGV. There are 14 residues in the CDR3. The CDR3 sequence: CASSFYRVKAEAFF. CDR3 bases: TGTGCCAGCAGCTTCTACAGGGTAAAGGCTGAAGCTTTCTTT.

The chain has TRBV4-3 and TRBJ2-2; D possibly corresponds to TRBD1 (5 bases). CDR1 and CDR2 (germline): LGHNA, YSLEER. This CDR3 comprises 14 residues. The ends were cut back, 0 bases at V and 6 bases at J, with 8 bases in the middle. CDR3 sequence: CASSQDPRAGELFF. DNA of the CDR3: TGCGCCAGCAGCCAAGATCCCAGGGCCGGGGAGCTGTTTTTT.

The J gene is TRBJ2-2, the V gene TRBV6-5, with D maybe TRBD1 (5 bases). The V gene's germline CDR1 is MNHEY and CDR2 SVGAGI. Trimming pared 4 bases from V and 4 bases from J, leaving 13 bases between. The CDR3 totals 15 residues. The CDR3 DNA is TGTGCCAGCAGTTTCAAGGGGCTTAGCACCGGGGAGCTGTTTTTT. This gives the protein CASSFKGLSTGELFF.

With regard to this clone: Other nucleotide sequences in the sample specify the same CDR3. The rearrangement joins TRBV9 to TRBJ1-6, with D perhaps matching TRBD1 (5 bases). The V gene's germline CDR1 is SGDLS and CDR2 YYNGEE. CDR3 size: 14 residues. Trimming took 0 bases from V and 9 from J, leaving 10 bases between them. For the CDR3, the DNA is TGTGCCAGCAGCGTAGGGGGGGAGGGTTCACCCCTCCACTTT. It translates to CASSVGGEGSPLHF.

This clone was found a few times. In the same sample, other DNA sequences code for this CDR3. This CDR3 reads CASSVAAGEGETQYF. CDR3 sequence (DNA): TGTGCCAGCAGCGTAGCGGCAGGGGAGGGCGAGACCCAGTACTTC. The chain carries TRBV9 and TRBJ2-5; D is possibly TRBD2 (7 bases). The CDR3 totals 15 residues. Germline CDR1 reads SGDLS; CDR2 reads YYNGEE. The germline V and J ends were trimmed by 0 bases and 5 bases, with 14 bases remaining between them.

The V and J genes are TRBV6-2 or TRBV6-3 and TRBJ1-3, with a possible D match to TRBD1 (6 bases). In germline, CDR1 is MNHEY, CDR2 SVGEGT. V was cut by 0 bases and J by 1 base, with 16 bases left in between. This CDR3 has 18 amino acids. In DNA form, the CDR3 reads TGTGCCAGCAGTTACTCGGGGGCAGTGAGTTCTTCTGGAAACACCATATATTTT. Protein: CASSYSGAVSSSGNTIYF.

The chain combines TRBV3-1 (or the pseudogene TRBV3-2) with TRBJ1-6; TRBD1 agrees at 8 bases. V shed 4 bases and J 7 bases; nucleotides not matched to a gene: 9. The CDR3 spans 16 residues. Germline assignment: CDR1 LGHDT and CDR2 YNNKEL (reference sequence). DNA of the CDR3: TGTGCCAGCAGCCTTAACAGGGGGGGATTAAATTCACCCCTCCACTTT. Translated: CASSLNRGGLNSPLHF.

V usage is TRBV28 and J usage is TRBJ1-5, with unresolved D. Germline-derived CDR1 and CDR2 are MDHEN and SYDVKM. The CDR3 is made up of 15 amino acids. V lost 7 bases to trimming and J lost 7 bases, with 20 bases between them. This CDR3 reads CASTPLDRDAQPQHF. The CDR3 coding sequence is TGTGCCAGCACTCCCCTGGACCGGGATGCGCAGCCCCAGCATTTT.

The chain uses TRBV3-1 (or the pseudogene TRBV3-2) and TRBJ2-7; D is ambiguous. Deletions cut 2 bases from V and 1 base from J, with 9 bases between. The CDR3 consists of 14 residues. Germline CDR1 and CDR2: LGHDT and YNNKEL (reference sequence). CDR3 in DNA: TGTGCCAGCAGCCAATCGGGTCTATCCTACGAGCAGTACTTC. It yields the protein CASSQSGLSYEQYF.

The chain employs TRBV7-9 and TRBJ2-7; 9 bases are shared with TRBD1. The CDR3 extends over 16 amino acids. Trimming removed 6 bases from V and 2 bases from J; junction bases left unmatched: 11. Germline V lookup: CDR1 SEHNR, CDR2 FQNEAQ (reference sequence). The DNA for the CDR3 is TGTGCCAGCAGTCGACTACAGGGGGCGCGGGCCTACGAGCAGTACTTC. Translating it yields CASSRLQGARAYEQYF.

V usage is TRBV7-8 and J usage is TRBJ2-1; 11 bases match TRBD2. The germline gives CDR1 SGHVS, CDR2 FQNEAQ. The length of the CDR3 is 16 residues. V shed 1 base and J 12 bases; nucleotides not matched to a gene: 11. CDR3 DNA sequence: TGTGCCAGCAGCTTAGAAGAACCTTTAGCGGGGGGGAGGCAGTTCTTC. This codes for CASSLEEPLAGGRQFF.

The chain combines TRBV14 with TRBJ1-2; a possible D gene is TRBD1 (6 bases). Between the trimmed V and J ends, which lost 4 bases and 7 bases, there was a span of 16 bases. The germline gives CDR1 SGHDN, CDR2 FVKESK. The length of the CDR3 is 14 residues. The CDR3 protein is CASSPWTASSGYTF. DNA of the CDR3: TGTGCCAGCAGCCCTTGGACAGCGAGTAGTGGCTACACCTTC.

V gene TRBV7-9 combines with J gene TRBJ2-1; 8 bases map to TRBD1. The CDR3 has 17 amino acids. CDR1 is SEHNR, CDR2 FQNEAQ, per germline (reference sequence). Unmatched junction bases numbered 15, after V lost 4 bases and J lost 7 bases. The CDR3 region is CASSYDRGHRLGNEQFF. CDR3 in DNA: TGTGCCAGCAGCTACGACAGGGGCCACCGATTGGGTAATGAGCAGTTCTTC.

The chain's CDR3 is CASRNLYSNQPQHF. The CDR3 coding sequence is TGTGCCAGTAGAAATTTATATAGCAATCAGCCCCAGCATTTT. This chain uses TRBV19 with TRBJ1-5; D ambiguous. The CDR3 totals 14 residues. Germline CDR1 is LNHDA and CDR2 is SQIVND (reference sequence). V dropped 6 bases and J dropped 0 bases, with 9 bases sitting between them.

The table lists this clone with a count of one. The chain uses TRBV28 and TRBJ2-5, with 9 bases fitting TRBD1. The J segment lost 4 bases and the V segment lost 4 bases, leaving 13 bases of the junction unmatched. The CDR3 is 17 residues long. The V gene's germline CDR1 is MDHEN and CDR2 SYDVKM. CDR3 sequence: CASSWTGEVGVGETQYF. DNA of the CDR3: TGTGCCAGCAGTTGGACAGGGGAGGTCGGGGTCGGAGAGACCCAGTACTTC.

The chain uses TRBV29-1 and TRBJ1-1; no clear D gene. Trimming removed 3 bases at V and 8 bases at J, with 7 bases between. CDR3 length equals 10 residues. Germline V gene data show CDR1 as SQVTM and CDR2 as ANQGSEA. In DNA form, the CDR3 reads TGCAGCGTTGAGTGGCGGGAAGCTTTCTTT. This translates into CSVEWREAFF.

J is TRBJ1-1 and V is TRBV3-1 (or the pseudogene TRBV3-2); D uncertain. The germline V gene has CDR1 LGHDT and CDR2 YNNKEL (reference sequence). Trimming removed 1 base from V and 0 bases from J, with 9 bases in between. This CDR3 is 15 amino acids long. CDR3 in amino acids: CASSQGQALNTEAFF. The CDR3 bases are TGTGCCAGCAGCCAAGGGCAGGCCCTGAACACTGAAGCTTTCTTT.

This chain connects TRBV13 to TRBJ2-7; 8 bases map to TRBD1. The CDR3 totals 15 residues. Germline V gene data show CDR1 as PRHDT and CDR2 as FYEKMQ (reference sequence). With V trimmed by 5 bases and J by 0 bases, 6 bases remained unmatched. The CDR3 DNA is TGTGCCAGCAGCCAAAACAGGGGGACCTCCTACGAGCAGTACTTC. Its protein is CASSQNRGTSYEQYF.

This clone was counted a single time. The chain joins TRBV7-2 to TRBJ1-1; D is unresolved. This CDR3 spans 12 amino acids. Germline V gene lookup returns CDR1 SGHTA and CDR2 FQGNSA. The ends were cut back, 1 base at V and 4 bases at J, with 4 bases in the middle. The CDR3 spells CASSLGATEAFF. The CDR3, as DNA: TGTGCCAGCAGCTTAGGCGCCACTGAAGCTTTCTTT.

This chain uses TRBV5-1 with TRBJ2-5; tentative D call: TRBD2 (6 bases). Germline V gene data show CDR1 as SGHRS and CDR2 as YFSETQ. The CDR3 loop spans 14 amino acids. V dropped 4 bases and J dropped 9 bases, with 19 bases sitting between them. CDR3 loop: CASSPLDDWGAQYF. CDR3 DNA sequence: TGCGCCAGCAGCCCCCTGGATGATTGGGGGGCCCAGTACTTC.

The chain uses TRBV7-6 and TRBJ1-2, with TRBD1 as a possible D gene (6 bases). Germline CDR1 reads SGHVS; CDR2 reads FNYEAQ. The CDR3 runs to 15 residues. Trimming shortened V by 1 base and J by 4 bases, and 13 bases separated the two germline ends. The CDR3 DNA reads TGTGCCAGCAGCTTAGATTGGGCAGGGGTCTATGGCTACACCTTC. As protein: CASSLDWAGVYGYTF.

This clone was found once. V gene TRBV11-1 combines with J gene TRBJ2-7, with 12 bases matching TRBD1. This CDR3 is 15 amino acids long. The germline V gene has CDR1 SGHAT and CDR2 FQDESV (reference sequence). Trimming cost V 5 bases and J 3 bases; bases outside gene matches: 5. The CDR3, as DNA: TGTGCCAGCAGCCTGGGGACAGGGGGCCACTACGAGCAGTACTTC. This sequence encodes CASSLGTGGHYEQYF.

V usage is TRBV6-5 and J usage is TRBJ1-1; TRBD1 is a possible D gene (5 bases). The V and J ends lost 9 bases and 11 bases respectively, with 19 bases between them. The CDR3 contains 12 residues. Germline-derived CDR1 and CDR2 are MNHEY and SVGAGI. Here the CDR3 reads CASKDNRRTAFF. The DNA for the CDR3 is TGTGCCAGTAAAGATAACAGGCGGACGGCTTTCTTT.

This clone was found once. The chain joins TRBV10-3 to TRBJ2-7, with unresolved D. Trimming pared 10 bases from V and 2 bases from J, leaving 12 bases between. Germline loops: CDR1 ENHRY, CDR2 SYGVKD. CDR3 size: 12 residues. CDR3 protein: CASSTVPYEQYF. DNA of the CDR3: TGTGCCAGCTCTACCGTACCCTACGAGCAGTACTTC.

The chain recombines TRBV3-1 (or the pseudogene TRBV3-2) with TRBJ1-5, with D uncertain. Germline values: CDR1 LGHDT, CDR2 YNNKEL (reference sequence). V was cut by 4 bases and J by 4 bases, with 11 bases left in between. The CDR3 is 14 amino acids. CDR3 in DNA: TGTGCCAGCAGCCGAGCGTCGGATAATCAGCCCCAGCATTTT. It is translated as CASSRASDNQPQHF.

The rearrangement uses TRBV30 and TRBJ1-5, with D maybe TRBD1 (5 bases). This CDR3 has 14 amino acids. Germline assignment: CDR1 GTSNPN and CDR2 SVGIG (reference sequence). V dropped 5 bases and J dropped 5 bases, with 16 bases sitting between them. The CDR3 protein is CAWSLGPSHQPQHF. The DNA for the CDR3 is TGTGCCTGGTCCTTGGGGCCGAGCCATCAGCCCCAGCATTTT.